These T cell receptor beta chains were read from a single sample in a study of T cell changes during pregnancy in multiple sclerosis. Assay: immunoSEQ multiplex PCR; the TCRdb copy retains only in-frame clones and omits some. The profile shows around 97,000 clones, around 94% of them singletons. The sequenced sample was peripheral blood, obtained after pregnancy. These receptors all stem from a female donor with multiple sclerosis, enrolled in a pregnancy study. Each CDR3 is given with its conserved first and last residue. A D gene is named only where the DNA matches it firmly. Clone size, where shown, is once, few, many, or a class for clones that have expanded.

>-|-|TRBJ1-6|TRBV12-2
TGTGCAAGTCGCTTAGAACAGGGGAGTAAGTCCTATAATTCACCCCTCCACTTT
CASRLEQGSKSYNSPLHF
>few|TRBD2|TRBJ2-2|TRBV6-4
TGTGCCAGCAGTGACTCCGGGACTAGTAACACCGGGGAGCTGTTTTTT
CASSDSGTSNTGELFF
>-|-|TRBJ1-1|TRBV19
TGTGCCAGCCGCCGGGGAGTGAACACTGAAGCTTTCTTT
CASRRGVNTEAFF
>few|TRBD1|TRBJ1-3|TRBV2
TGTGCCAGCAGTCTTCCACCCGGGACAGCTGGAAACACCATATATTTT
CASSLPPGTAGNTIYF
>-|-|TRBJ2-7|TRBV2
TGTGCCAGCAGTGACCTTGGGCCCAGCTCCTACGAGCAGTACTTC
CASSDLGPSSYEQYF
>few|-|TRBJ1-6|TRBV9
TGTGCCAGCAGCGTAGATGCGGCCGTAAATTCACCCCTCCACTTT
CASSVDAAVNSPLHF
>-|-|TRBJ2-1|TRBV7-3
TGTGCCAGCAGCTTAGTAGCCGCGAATGAGCAGTTCTTC
CASSLVAANEQFF
>-|-|TRBJ1-1|TRBV15
TGTGCCACCAGCAGAGACCTTCGGGGGAACACTGAAGCTTTCTTT
CATSRDLRGNTEAFF
>once|TRBD2|TRBJ2-3|TRBV5-4
TGTGCCAGCAGCTTGGAGGGAGCGGGAGCAGTGTTAGATACGCAGTATTTT
CASSLEGAGAVLDTQYF
>-|-|TRBJ1-3|TRBV12-2
TGTGCAAGTCGCTTAGCGATGACAGACTCTGGAAACACCATATATTTT
CASRLAMTDSGNTIYF
>-|TRBD1|TRBJ1-1|TRBV5-1
TGCGCCAGCAGCTTGGCTGGGACAGGGAGAGTTCGAGACACTGAAGCTTTCTTT
CASSLAGTGRVRDTEAFF
>once|-|TRBJ2-3|TRBV9
TGTGCCAGCAGCGTAGCGGGGAAAATTAGCACAGATACGCAGTATTTT
CASSVAGKISTDTQYF
>-|TRBD2|TRBJ2-5|TRBV28
TGTGCCAGCAGTTCAGGGACTAGCGGGAGCCAAGAGACCCAGTACTTC
CASSSGTSGSQETQYF
>-|TRBD2|TRBJ2-7|TRBV7-2
TGTGCCAGCAGCCCCGGGGGGGGATTCCCCTCCTACGAGCAGTACTTC
CASSPGGGFPSYEQYF
>-|-|TRBJ2-7|TRBV2
TGTGCCAGCAGTGAATCCAGGGCAAGACCCTACGAGCAGTACTTC
CASSESRARPYEQYF
>-|-|TRBJ2-3|TRBV9
TGTGCCAGCAGCGCGAATACAATCACAGATACGCAGTATTTT
CASSANTITDTQYF
>-|TRBD1|TRBJ2-7|TRBV10-3
TGTGCCATCAAGGGACAGGGTGGCGAGCAGTACTTC
CAIKGQGGEQYF
>once|-|TRBJ2-7|TRBV4-3
TGCGCCAGCAGCCGGGAGGCACAGGTGTTGTACGAGCAGTACTTC
CASSREAQVLYEQYF
>-|TRBD1|TRBJ1-1|TRBV28
TGTGCCAGCAGCCCTTGGGACAGAAACACTGAAGCTTTCTTT
CASSPWDRNTEAFF
>-|TRBD2|TRBJ2-3|TRBV7-3
TGTGCCAGCAGCTCGTTAGCGGGGGGTAACACAGATACGCAGTATTTT
CASSSLAGGNTDTQYF
>-|TRBD1|TRBJ2-1|TRBV19
TGTGCCAGTAGTGTGGGACAGGGGCGCGGTGAGCAGTTCTTC
CASSVGQGRGEQFF
>-|-|TRBJ2-7|TRBV6-1
TGTGCCAGCAGTGAAGGGTTTGGGCAGGGCTACGAGCAGTACTTC
CASSEGFGQGYEQYF
>-|TRBD1|TRBJ2-2|TRBV11-2
TGTGCCAGCAGCTCCCCGACAGGGGGCGCAGAAGGGGAGCTGTTTTTT
CASSSPTGGAEGELFF
>-|-|TRBJ1-5|TRBV5-5
TGTGCCAGCAGCCCCTACGCGGGGAGGGATGGCAATCAGCCCCAGCATTTT
CASSPYAGRDGNQPQHF
>-|-|TRBJ1-4|TRBV10-1
TGCGCCAGCAGTGAAAAGAAGAGGGGGGGGGCTAATGAAAAACTGTTTTTT
CASSEKKRGGANEKLFF
>-|-|TRBJ1-1|TRBV19
TGTGCCAGTAGTCATCAGGGTAACACTGAAGCTTTCTTT
CASSHQGNTEAFF
>once|TRBD1|TRBJ2-3|TRBV4-1
TGCGCCAGCGGGAGACAGGGAGCGCAGTATTTT
CASGRQGAQYF
>once|-|TRBJ2-3|TRBV2
TGTGCCAGCAGTGACATAGGGGGTGGGACAGATACGCAGTATTTT
CASSDIGGGTDTQYF
>-|-|TRBJ1-2|TRBV27
TGTGCCAGCGGAATAGGAGCGGGTGGCTACACCTTC
CASGIGAGGYTF
>few|-|TRBJ1-3|TRBV6-5
TGTGCCAGCACCCCGACGAGGCAGGGGCCAAACACCATATATTTT
CASTPTRQGPNTIYF
>-|-|TRBJ2-2|TRBV16
TGTGCCAGCAGCCGTCATCCGAACACCGGGGAGCTGTTTTTT
CASSRHPNTGELFF
>-|TRBD1|TRBJ1-5|TRBV27
TGTGCCAGCAGCCCCGATAGGATTACAGGGGAGGAAAGCAATCAGCCCCAGCATTTT
CASSPDRITGEESNQPQHF
>-|-|TRBJ2-1|TRBV15
TGTGCCACCACCCCAGACAACGGGGTCTACAATGAGCAGTTCTTC
CATTPDNGVYNEQFF
>-|TRBD1|TRBJ1-3|TRBV7-3
TGTGCCAGCAGTGCAGGGGGATCTGGAAACACCATATATTTT
CASSAGGSGNTIYF
>-|-|TRBJ2-7|TRBV5-1
TGCGCCAGCAGCTTGTATCCGGACAGTACCTACGAGCAGTACTTC
CASSLYPDSTYEQYF
>once|TRBD1|TRBJ2-1|TRBV5-1
TGCGCCAGCAGCTTCGGACAGGGGGTCTACAATGAGCAGTTCTTC
CASSFGQGVYNEQFF
>-|-|TRBJ2-5|TRBV7-3
TGTGCCAGCAGCTTGCCAGGGGAAGAGACCCAGTACTTC
CASSLPGEETQYF
>-|-|TRBJ1-3|TRBV7-3
TGTGCCAGCAGCTTATACCCAGGACAGCCGAGCTCTGGAAACACCATATATTTT
CASSLYPGQPSSGNTIYF
>-|TRBD2|TRBJ2-1|TRBV5-1
TGCGCCAGCAGCTCGGGACTAGCGGGAGCCAATGAGCAGTTCTTC
CASSSGLAGANEQFF
>-|-|TRBJ2-3|TRBV9
TGTGCCAGCAGGGAGGACGGTGGGGGCACAGATACGCAGTATTTT
CASREDGGGTDTQYF
>-|-|TRBJ2-7|TRBV28
TGTGCCAGCAGTTCGCCGGTCCCCTACGAGCAGTACTTC
CASSSPVPYEQYF
>-|-|TRBJ1-5|TRBV7-2
TGTGCCAGCAGCCAGACACGGTATAGCAATCAGCCCCAGCATTTT
CASSQTRYSNQPQHF
>-|-|TRBJ2-2|TRBV19
TGTGCCAGTAGTATCACGAACACCGGGGAGCTGTTTTTT
CASSITNTGELFF